Following are 20 T cell receptor beta chains from one sample sequenced in a study of shared clonotypes between healthy human individuals. Sequencing was performed with immunoSEQ multiplex PCR; in TCRdb, only in-frame clones are kept and a portion is missing. Of 950,000 to 1,300,000 clones listed, about three quarters are singletons. What was sequenced was memory CD4+ T cells sorted from blood. Subset: CD45RA-negative fraction. The receptors were sampled from a man younger than 35 in good health.

The chain carries TRBV5-1 and TRBJ1-5, with D unclear. Per the germline V gene, CDR1 is SGHRS and CDR2 is YFSETQ. Trimming stripped 0 bases from V and 6 bases from J, with 7 bases between. The CDR3 consists of 13 residues. The CDR3 here is CASSLDGIQPQHF. The CDR3, as DNA: TGCGCCAGCAGCTTGGATGGGATTCAGCCCCAGCATTTT.

This clone has only a few counts. Being one base from a much bigger clone, this may be a read error. The J gene is TRBJ1-3, the V gene TRBV11-2; D unclear. This CDR3 contains 11 residues. Trimming left V 5 bases short and J 3 bases short, with 2 bases between. Per the germline V gene, CDR1 is SGHAT and CDR2 is FQNNGV. CDR3 sequence reads: CASSIGNTIYF. In DNA form, the CDR3 reads TGTGCCAGCAGCATTGGAAACACCATATATTTT.

V gene TRBV7-2 combines with J gene TRBJ1-6; D remains ambiguous. This CDR3 is built from 14 residues. Germline CDR1 and CDR2: SGHTA and FQGNSA. Trimming removed 4 bases at V and 2 bases at J, with 6 bases between. The chain's CDR3 is CASSSWAYNSPLHF. The CDR3 DNA reads as TGTGCCAGCAGCTCTTGGGCCTATAATTCACCCCTCCACTTT. The complete variable domain, with remaining parts taken from reference TRBV7-2 and TRBJ1-6, reads GAGVSQSPSNKVTEKGKDVELRCDPISGHTALYWYRQSLGQGLEFLIYFQGNSAPDKSGLPSDRFSAERTGGSVSTLTIQRTQQEDSAVYLCASSSWAYNSPLHFGNGTRLTVT.

V gene TRBV6-6 combines with J gene TRBJ2-5; 9 bases fit TRBD2. Trimming took 5 bases from V and 5 from J; bases not matched to a gene: 9. The CDR3 runs 15 residues. The V gene's germline CDR1 is MNHNY and CDR2 SVGAGI (reference sequence). The CDR3 protein is CASSPVAGAGETQYF. The DNA for the CDR3 is TGTGCCAGCAGTCCGGTAGCGGGAGCGGGGGAGACCCAGTACTTC.

The V gene is TRBV6-1, the J gene TRBJ2-4; the match to TRBD1 covers 7 bases. The CDR3 extends over 13 amino acids. The V gene end was trimmed by 6 bases and the J gene end by 6 bases; junction bases not matched to a gene: 5. The germline gives CDR1 MNHNS, CDR2 SASEGT. The CDR3 region has the DNA TGTGCCAGCAGAACAGGGGTTGGAAACATTCAGTACTTC. This translates into CASRTGVGNIQYF.

The V call is TRBV19, the J call TRBJ1-1; 8 bases align to TRBD1. V shed 8 bases and J 3 bases; nucleotides not matched to a gene: 5. This CDR3 is built from 13 residues. CDR1 is LNHDA and CDR2 is SQIVND in the germline V gene (reference sequence). The CDR3 loop is CASGQGRHTEAFF. The CDR3 coding sequence is TGTGCCAGTGGACAGGGACGCCACACTGAAGCTTTCTTT.

The chain links TRBV7-2 to TRBJ1-4; possibly TRBD1 for D (6 bases). CDR3 length: 16 amino acids. The V gene lost 4 bases and the J gene lost 8 bases, with 20 bases spanning the gap. Germline V gene sequence: CDR1 SGHTA, CDR2 FQGNSA. The CDR3 DNA follows: TGTGCCAGCAGCTCGGGTCTTCTCAGGGGTGGAGAAAAACTGTTTTTT. The encoded protein is CASSSGLLRGGEKLFF.

The V call is TRBV7-2, the J call TRBJ1-5; 7 nucleotides match TRBD1. CDR1 and CDR2 from the germline V gene are SGHTA and FQGNSA. The ends lost 1 base at V and 5 bases at J; junction bases unmatched: 8. This CDR3 has 16 residues. The CDR3 sequence is CASSLGVGDSYQPQHF. As DNA, the CDR3 is TGTGCCAGCAGCTTAGGAGTCGGGGACAGTTATCAGCCCCAGCATTTT.

V is TRBV19 and J is TRBJ2-1; TRBD2 aligns across 10 bases. The CDR3 has 16 amino acids. Germline V gene sequence: CDR1 LNHDA, CDR2 SQIVND (reference sequence). With V trimmed by 7 bases and J by 0 bases, 6 bases remained unmatched. The CDR3 DNA reads as TGTGCCAGTAACCCGAGGACTAGCGGCTCCTACAATGAGCAGTTCTTC. This sequence encodes CASNPRTSGSYNEQFF.

DNA of the CDR3: TGTGCCATCAGTGAAGGTGGCCTCGAGACCCAGTACTTC. Amino acids: CAISEGGLETQYF. The rearrangement joins TRBV10-3 to TRBJ2-5; D gene uncertain. The CDR3 is 13 amino acids. V was cut by 3 bases and J by 5 bases, with 10 bases left in between. CDR1 is ENHRY and CDR2 is SYGVKD in the germline V gene.

The V call is TRBV7-9, the J call TRBJ1-3; TRBD1 might be the D (5 bases). Trimming pared 1 base from V and 13 bases from J, leaving 14 bases between. Germline lookup yields CDR1 SEHNR and CDR2 FQNEAQ (reference sequence). The CDR3 loop spans 13 amino acids. The CDR3: CASSLVAGTEIYF. The CDR3 region has the DNA TGTGCCAGCAGCTTAGTCGCAGGGACGGAGATATATTTT.

This rearrangement joins TRBV11-2 to TRBJ2-7; 10 positions agree with TRBD2. Germline assignment: CDR1 SGHAT and CDR2 FQNNGV. V lost 5 bases and J lost 5; bases outside the gene matches: 9. CDR3 size: 15 residues. Here the CDR3 DNA reads TGTGCCAGCAGCAACCCGGGACTAGCGTCCCACGAGCAGTACTTC. Amino acids: CASSNPGLASHEQYF.

Here the CDR3 DNA reads TGTGCCAGCAGTGATGGGGGAGGGTTAGAAAAACTGTTTTTT. Translating it yields CASSDGGGLEKLFF. This chain uses TRBV2 with TRBJ1-4; weak D call: TRBD1 (5 bases). The germline V gene encodes CDR1 SNHLY and CDR2 FYNNEI. This CDR3 spans 14 amino acids. V was pared by 3 bases and J by 8 bases, with 13 bases between.

In nucleotides, the CDR3 is TGTGCCAGTAGTATAGGCCGGACAGGGATGAACACTGAAGCTTTCTTT. This gives the protein CASSIGRTGMNTEAFF. The chain joins TRBV19 to TRBJ1-1; TRBD1 agrees at 8 bases. V lost 1 base and J lost 0; bases outside the gene matches: 4. The CDR3 has 16 residues. In germline, CDR1 is LNHDA, CDR2 SQIVND (reference sequence).

As for this clone: Other nucleotide sequences in the sample specify the same CDR3. The rearrangement links TRBV28 to TRBJ1-2; perhaps TRBD1 as D (6 bases). The V end lost 6 bases, the J end lost 2 bases, and 10 bases lay between the germline ends. The CDR3 sequence is 13 residues long. Per the germline V gene, CDR1 is MDHEN and CDR2 is SYDVKM. The CDR3 here is CASSSGDNYGYTF. The CDR3 bases are TGTGCCAGCAGCTCAGGGGACAACTATGGCTACACCTTC.

The chain recombines TRBV30 with TRBJ1-1; D may be TRBD1 (5 bases). V dropped 3 bases and J dropped 1 base, with 15 bases sitting between them. Germline V CDR1 and CDR2: GTSNPN, SVGIG (reference sequence). CDR3 length: 15 amino acids. The CDR3 is CAWREKGAGNTEAFF. In DNA form, the CDR3 reads TGTGCCTGGAGGGAAAAAGGGGCAGGGAACACTGAAGCTTTCTTT.

DNA for the CDR3: TGCGCCAGCAGCTTGGTGTTGGGGGGCACAGATACGCAGTATTTT. Translated: CASSLVLGGTDTQYF. The chain carries TRBV5-1 and TRBJ2-3; D possibly matches TRBD1 or TRBD2 (5 bases each). Per germline, CDR1 SGHRS and CDR2 YFSETQ. The CDR3 has 15 residues. The V end was cut by 0 bases, the J end by 1 base, with 9 bases between.

As for this clone: Other DNA sequences in this specimen translate into the identical CDR3. The V gene is TRBV6-5, the J gene TRBJ1-3; 8 bases line up with TRBD1. Trimming at V came to 5 bases and at J to 1 base, leaving 1 base not matched to a gene. The CDR3 is 14 amino acids. Germline assignment: CDR1 MNHEY and CDR2 SVGAGI. The CDR3, as DNA: TGTGCCAGCAGTCGGACAGGGTCTGGAAACACCATATATTTT. Residues: CASSRTGSGNTIYF.

This clone was detected only a few times. The chain recombines TRBV6-5 with TRBJ1-5, with D uncertain. The CDR3 runs to 14 residues. Trimming cost V 0 bases and J 4 bases, with 7 bases left between them. The germline gives CDR1 MNHEY, CDR2 SVGAGI. Written as DNA, the CDR3 is TGTGCCAGCAGTTACTCTCCCATTAATCAGCCCCAGCATTTT. This encodes CASSYSPINQPQHF.

The chain uses TRBV12-5 and TRBJ1-5, with a tentative D call TRBD1 (6 bases). CDR1 LGHNT and CDR2 FRNRAP come from the germline V gene. The CDR3 has 13 residues. Trimming shortened V by 1 base and J by 7 bases, and 8 bases separated the two germline ends. The CDR3 region has the DNA TGTGCTAGTGGTTTGGAGGGGGGGCAGCCCCAGCATTTT. Translated: CASGLEGGQPQHF.